The clone carrying this TCR beta chain was seen a handful of times. As yet, its antigen is unknown. TCR cDNA, made by 5'RACE template switching, carried an added universal primer site and UMIs. TCRdb re-called the 5' RACE reads through MiXCR, storing one row per CDR3 protein. The repertoire includes about 350,000 distinct CDR3 sequences, 11% of them detected once, and roughly a sixth sits in the top ten. This specimen belongs to a study of T cells after yellow fever vaccination. Findings and limits, study-wide: Only a small proportion of the clonotypes turned up in both the CD4 and the CD8 compartments, likely arising from convergent recombination. Detected again after the booster were most primary-vaccination clones, at roughly 95% CD4 and approximately 90% CD8. Abundant clonotypes from the bulk population could have been carried over as contaminants into FACS-sorted repertoires.

The CDR3 is 15 residues long. The V and J ends lost 1 base and 1 base respectively, with 10 bases between them. The clonotype comes from a man between 18 and 29 years old who received the YFV17D yellow fever vaccine. The genes are TRBV12-3 or TRBV12-4 and TRBJ1-1; D remains unclear. The specimen comprised PBMCs, sampled on the day of the first yellow fever vaccination. The DNA of the CDR3 is TGTGCCAGCAGTTTAGGGTGGCACCAGAACACTGAAGCTTTCTTT. Protein: CASSLGWHQNTEAFF.